Listed below are T cell receptor beta chains from one sample, sequenced in a study of Graves' ophthalmopathy and Graves' hyperthyroidism. TCRdb itself ran the multiplex PCR reads through MiXCR, one entry per CDR3 protein. The sample yields roughly 600,000 distinct CDR3 sequences, 39% seen once. Sequenced material: peripheral blood or thyroid tissue (not recorded which). These receptors were taken from an adult man with Graves' hyperthyroidism. Both conserved end residues are part of each CDR3. Fields, in order: clone size, V gene, J gene, D gene, CDR3 DNA, CDR3 protein. D genes are given only for firm matches. Expanded clones are given a class, and other clones once, few, many or no size at all.

many,TRBV4-1,TRBJ1-2,TRBD1,TGCGCCAGCAGCCCTCGGACAGGTAACGATGGCTACACCTTC,CASSPRTGNDGYTF
many,TRBV5-6,TRBJ2-7,.,TGTGCCAGCAGCTTTGACAGGACCTACGAGCAGTACTTC,CASSFDRTYEQYF
.,TRBV20-1,TRBJ2-1,TRBD2,TGCAGTGCTAGAGTTGTAGCGGGGGACAATGAGCAGTTCTTC,CSARVVAGDNEQFF
.,TRBV7-9,TRBJ1-2,.,TGTGCCAGCAGCTTAGACTTCAACCCCGGGACAAGGCCCCCTTCCGACTATGGCTACACCTTC,CASSLDFNPGTRPPSDYGYTF
.,TRBV5-4,TRBJ1-1,.,TGTGCCAGCAGTTTTCTGGGGGGCGCTGAAGCTTTCTTT,CASSFLGGAEAFF
.,TRBV2,TRBJ1-1,TRBD1,TGTGCCAGCAGGCGGGGCAGGGGGGCGAACACTGAAGCTTTCTTT,CASRRGRGANTEAFF
many,TRBV7-9,TRBJ1-2,.,TGTGCCAGCAGCTTAGGTGCTGGCTACACCTTC,CASSLGAGYTF
few,TRBV6-1,TRBJ1-5,.,TGTGCCAGCAGTGAAGATGGAGACATATATCAGCCCCAGCATTTT,CASSEDGDIYQPQHF
few,TRBV7-9,TRBJ1-1,.,TGTGCCAGCAGCTTGGCTCTGGGGACTGAAGCTCTCTTT,CASSLALGTEALF
many,TRBV2,TRBJ1-1,.,TGTGCCAGCAGTGAGGGGGCTCCCACTGAAGCTTTCTTT,CASSEGAPTEAFF
.,TRBV10-2,TRBJ1-2,.,TGCGCCAGCAGACCGGTGGGGGAGTGGTACACCTTC,CASRPVGEWYTF
.,TRBV24-1,TRBJ2-6,.,TGTGCCACCAGTGAGTCCGGGACACCCGGGGCCAACGTCCTGACTTTC,CATSESGTPGANVLTF
.,TRBV5-1,TRBJ2-2,.,TGCGCCAGCAGTGCAGAGTCGGTTGAGCTGTTTTTT,CASSAESVELFF
.,TRBV20-1,TRBJ1-6,.,TGCAGTGCTAGAGATGGGGGGTCAGGGACTTCACCCCTCCACTTT,CSARDGGSGTSPLHF